This T cell receptor beta chain was sequenced in a study of cytomegalovirus exposure and HLA in healthy donors. The CDR3 consists of 14 residues. V was pared by 7 bases and J by 7 bases, with 4 bases of the junction left unmatched. Germline loops: CDR1 MNHEY, CDR2 SVGAGI. Turning to this clone: The target antigen is unknown.

The PCR contained 60 Vbeta and 13 Jbeta primers. Clones were read by immunoSEQ multiplex PCR, and TCRdb kept only the in-frame ones, dropping some. The data contain around 110,000 clones, under 80% of them seen just once; the ten biggest clones take up around 13%. Whole-study findings and limits: Usually a TCR sequence was rare, but some public TCRs were found in many donors.

Sample: PBMCs. The chain recombines TRBV6-5 with TRBJ2-5, with 15 bases that match TRBD2. The TCR sequence derives from a woman between 35 and 50 years old in good health and CMV-seropositive. The DNA for the CDR3 is TGTGCCAGCAAAGGACTAGCGGGGGGGCGGACCCAGTACTTC. Translated: CASKGLAGGRTQYF.